This T cell receptor beta chain was obtained from a study of cytomegalovirus exposure and HLA in healthy donors. Primers for the PCR totalled 60 Vbeta and 13 Jbeta. Using immunoSEQ multiplex PCR, the repertoire was profiled, and TCRdb retains in-frame clones only, with some absent. The sample consists of around 200,000 clones, over 80% of them appearing once. As to this clone: Its antigen is still unknown.

The CDR3 is 16 amino acids. With V trimmed by 4 bases and J by 3 bases, 9 bases remained unmatched. Germline-derived CDR1 and CDR2 are MNHEY and SVGAGI. The study, taken as a whole, reports: As a later analysis showed, a missense DCLRE1C variant was linked to trimming of TCR beta V- and J-genes. Owing to their indistinguishability, certain V segments, notably TRBV6-2 and TRBV6-3, were excluded. High specificity and sensitivity for cytomegalovirus status were reported for the classifier. The productive fraction for most TCR beta V segments was about 87% or about 30% in an earlier analysis.

Input material: PBMCs. J is TRBJ1-1 and V is TRBV6-5, with 9 bases identical to TRBD1. This clonotype was sampled from a woman between 50 and 59 years old in good health and CMV-seropositive. The CDR3 sequence is CASSFAQGALDTEAFF. CDR3 DNA sequence: TGTGCCAGCAGTTTCGCACAGGGGGCTTTGGACACTGAAGCTTTCTTT.